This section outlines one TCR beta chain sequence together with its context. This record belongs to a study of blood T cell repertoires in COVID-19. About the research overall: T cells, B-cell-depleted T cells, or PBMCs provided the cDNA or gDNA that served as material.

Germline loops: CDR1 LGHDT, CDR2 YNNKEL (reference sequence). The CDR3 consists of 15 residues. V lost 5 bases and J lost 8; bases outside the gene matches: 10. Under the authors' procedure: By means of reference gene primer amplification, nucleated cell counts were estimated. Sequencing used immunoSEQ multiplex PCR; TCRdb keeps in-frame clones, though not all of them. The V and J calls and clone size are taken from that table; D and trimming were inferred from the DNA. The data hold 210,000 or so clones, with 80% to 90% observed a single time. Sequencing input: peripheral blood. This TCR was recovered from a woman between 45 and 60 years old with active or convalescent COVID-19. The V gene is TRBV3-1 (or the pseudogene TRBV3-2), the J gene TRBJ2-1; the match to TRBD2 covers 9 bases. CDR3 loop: CASSSPGLALHEQFF. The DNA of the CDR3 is TGTGCCAGCAGCTCTCCGGGACTAGCCCTCCATGAGCAGTTCTTC.